A selection of T cell receptor beta chains follows, all from one sample in a study of radiation and T cells in renal cell carcinoma. Libraries were prepared by immunoSEQ multiplex PCR; TCRdb keeps only in-frame clonotypes and omits some of them. The table lists more than 150,000 clones, over 80% of them singletons, with around 13% in the top ten. The sample consisted of blood, taken from a patient whose treatment included radiotherapy and nephrectomy. Source of these receptors: a woman aged 45-65 years with renal cell carcinoma. The CDR3 runs from the conserved cysteine through the conserved F or W. A D gene is named only where the DNA matches it firmly. Where a row states a size, it is once, few, many or the class of an expanded clone; other rows omit it.

size	D	J	V	DNA	CDR3
-	TRBD1	TRBJ1-6	TRBV10-3	TGTGCCATCAGTCGGGACAGCTATAATTCACCCCTCCACTTT	CAISRDSYNSPLHF
once	-	TRBJ1-1	TRBV7-6	TGTGCCAGCAGCTTATTCAGAGAGAGGTATGAAGCTTTCTTT	CASSLFRERYEAFF
once	-	TRBJ2-7	TRBV5-1	TGCGCCAGCAGCGACGAGCCGGGACGGATTACCTACGAGCAGTACTTC	CASSDEPGRITYEQYF
-	-	TRBJ1-3	TRBV2	TGTGCCAGCAGGATTAGTAGGGGTCAAATGGCTGGAAACACCATATATTTT	CASRISRGQMAGNTIYF
-	TRBD1	TRBJ1-2	TRBV7-2	TGTGCCAGCAGCTTAGGGACAGGGACCAGGTATGGCTACACCTTC	CASSLGTGTRYGYTF
-	-	TRBJ2-7	TRBV7-2	TGTGCCAGCAGCTTAGTTCCGGTTGGTAGTTCCGAGCAGTACTTC	CASSLVPVGSSEQYF
-	-	TRBJ2-1	TRBV9	TGTGCCAGCAGCGTAGGGGACACCTACAATGAGCAGTTCTTC	CASSVGDTYNEQFF
-	-	TRBJ1-5	TRBV7-2	TGTGCCAGCAGCTTGACCAGGGATAGCAATCAGCCCCAGCATTTT	CASSLTRDSNQPQHF
-	-	TRBJ2-1	TRBV18	TGTGCCAGCTCACCTTCGGGAGACTACAATGAGCAGTTCTTC	CASSPSGDYNEQFF
-	TRBD2	TRBJ2-2	TRBV4-2	TGTGCCAGCAGCCAAGATTTCAGCGGGGGAGTTATCGGGGAGCTGTTTTTT	CASSQDFSGGVIGELFF
-	TRBD2	TRBJ2-1	TRBV5-8	TGTGCCAGCAGCTATCGGGGGGATGGCAATGAGCAGTTCTTC	CASSYRGDGNEQFF
-	-	TRBJ1-1	TRBV21-1	TGTGCCAGCAGTGGACAGATGAACACTGAAGCTTTCTTT	CASSGQMNTEAFF
-	-	TRBJ2-7	TRBV6-1	TGTGCCAGCAGTGAACATAGGACAGCTCCCTCCTACGAGCAGTACTTC	CASSEHRTAPSYEQYF
-	TRBD2	TRBJ2-1	TRBV4-1	TGCGCCAGCAGCCAAGTTACAGCGGGGCACAATGAGCAGTTCTTC	CASSQVTAGHNEQFF
-	TRBD1	TRBJ1-6	TRBV2	TGTGCCAGCACCGGGACAGGGCCAAATTCACCCCTCCACTTT	CASTGTGPNSPLHF
once	TRBD2	TRBJ2-1	TRBV9	TGTGCCAGCAGCCTAGCGGGGGGGTACAATGAGCAGTTCTTC	CASSLAGGYNEQFF
-	TRBD1	TRBJ1-5	TRBV19	TGTGCCAGTAGTATAACCTCAGGGGGCCAGAAGCCCCAGCATTTT	CASSITSGGQKPQHF
-	-	TRBJ2-3	TRBV5-8	TGTGCCAGCAGCACCGAGGGGACTGGGGATACGCAGTATTTT	CASSTEGTGDTQYF
once	TRBD1	TRBJ1-2	TRBV29-1	TGCAGCTTAGGGGGCACGAACGATGGCTACACCTTC	CSLGGTNDGYTF
once	-	TRBJ1-2	TRBV30	TGTGCCTGGAGTGTGGCGGGGAACCTTGGCTACACCTTC	CAWSVAGNLGYTF
-	-	TRBJ2-5	TRBV7-2	TGTGCCAGCAGCTTAACTTGGGGTCAAGAGACCCAGTACTTC	CASSLTWGQETQYF
-	-	TRBJ1-4	TRBV7-9	TGTGCCAGCAGCTTAGCAGGGGACGGCGAAAAACTGTTTTTT	CASSLAGDGEKLFF
-	-	TRBJ1-1	TRBV30	TGTGCCTGGAGTCGATTTCTTATGAACACTGAAGCTTTCTTT	CAWSRFLMNTEAFF